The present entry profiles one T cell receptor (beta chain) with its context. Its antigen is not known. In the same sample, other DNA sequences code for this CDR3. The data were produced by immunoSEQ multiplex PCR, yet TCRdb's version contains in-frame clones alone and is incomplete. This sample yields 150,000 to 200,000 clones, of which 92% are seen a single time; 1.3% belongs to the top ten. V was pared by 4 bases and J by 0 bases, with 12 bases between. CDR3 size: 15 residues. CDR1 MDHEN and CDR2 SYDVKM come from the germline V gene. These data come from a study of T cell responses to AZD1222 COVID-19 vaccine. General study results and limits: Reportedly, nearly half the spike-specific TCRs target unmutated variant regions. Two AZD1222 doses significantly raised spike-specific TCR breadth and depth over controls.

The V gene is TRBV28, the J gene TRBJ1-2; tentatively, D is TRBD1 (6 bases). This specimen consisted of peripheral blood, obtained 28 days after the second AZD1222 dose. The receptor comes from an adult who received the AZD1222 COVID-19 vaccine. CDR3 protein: CASSSRGRANYGYTF. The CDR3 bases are TGTGCCAGCAGTTCGAGGGGGAGAGCTAACTATGGCTACACCTTC.